The clone carrying this T cell receptor (beta chain) showed up just a few times. This sample was included in a study of blood T cell repertoires in COVID-19. Trimming pared 7 bases from V and 6 bases from J, leaving 12 bases between. The CDR3 covers 13 residues. Germline V gene sequence: CDR1 MDHEN, CDR2 SYDVKM. Authors' data handling: Amplification from reference gene primers served as the basis for estimated nucleated cell counts. Measured with immunoSEQ multiplex PCR; TCRdb has only the in-frame clones, and not every one. From that table come the V and J calls and clone size; the DNA was used to work out D and trimming. The sample records approximately 230,000 clones, roughly 88% being singletons. In terms of age and location, participants ranged from roughly 18 to 95 years and lived in about two dozen US areas. Clinical history reported by participants formed the basis on which cohorts were assigned.

The sample taken for sequencing was PBMCs or T cells enriched from blood (not recorded which). This sequence was found in a woman aged 50 to 60 with acute COVID-19. The rearrangement links TRBV28 to TRBJ1-4; D might be TRBD1 (6 bases). The CDR3 loop is CASTLRQDEKLFF. The DNA of the CDR3 is TGTGCCAGCACCCTACGACAGGATGAAAAACTGTTTTTT.